This TCR beta chain was captured in a study of blood T cells in healthy people across ages. Trimming left V 2 bases short and J 0 bases short, with 13 bases between. The germline CDR1 and CDR2 sequences are MNHEY and SVGAGI. The CDR3 is 16 residues long. Next came a second PCR, run for about 7 to 12 cycles, which used a sample-barcoded 5' primer along with a J-beta primer mix. Each CDR3 protein is one row after TCRdb ran MiXCR on the 5' RACE reads. The sample carries about 670,000 distinct CDR3 sequences, about 43% recorded once. The source of this sequence is a man older than 75 in good health. Sequencing was done on a sample of blood. V and J are TRBV6-5 and TRBJ1-2; D remains ambiguous. The CDR3 spells CASSYLLDQANYGYTF. Written as DNA, the CDR3 is TGTGCCAGCAGTTACCTCCTGGACCAAGCTAACTATGGCTACACCTTC.